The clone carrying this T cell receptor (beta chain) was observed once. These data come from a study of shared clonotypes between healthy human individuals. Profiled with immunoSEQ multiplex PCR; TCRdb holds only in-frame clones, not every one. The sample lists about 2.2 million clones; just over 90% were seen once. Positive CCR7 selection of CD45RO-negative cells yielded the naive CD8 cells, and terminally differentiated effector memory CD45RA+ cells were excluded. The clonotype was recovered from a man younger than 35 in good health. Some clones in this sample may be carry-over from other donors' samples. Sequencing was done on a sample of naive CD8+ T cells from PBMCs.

CDR3 nucleotides: TGTGCCAGCAGCTTAGCCCCGGGAAACACCTACGAGCAGTACTTC. This gives the protein CASSLAPGNTYEQYF. The J gene is TRBJ2-7, the V gene TRBV7-6; weak D call: TRBD2 (5 bases). CDR1 and CDR2 from the germline V gene are SGHVS and FNYEAQ. The ends were cut back, 0 bases at V and 2 bases at J, with 11 bases in the middle. This CDR3 is built from 15 residues.